This is a list of T cell receptor beta chains from one sample in a study of blood T cell repertoires in COVID-19. Here immunoSEQ multiplex PCR was the method, and the copy in TCRdb shows in-frame clones only, minus some. Here the sample spans fewer than 150,000 clones, roughly 88% being singletons. The material sequenced was peripheral blood. The receptors derive from a human donor in a cohort sampled during active COVID-19. The CDR3 runs from the conserved cysteine through the conserved F or W. Fields, in order: V gene, D gene, clone size, J gene, CDR3 protein, CDR3 DNA. A D gene is named only where the DNA matches it firmly. Expanded clones get a size class; other rows say once, few or many, or leave the size out.

v_call: TRBV2
d_call: TRBD1
clone_size: .
j_call: TRBJ2-2
cdr3_aa: CASSPGTGGVGELFF
cdr3_nt: TGTGCCAGCAGCCCCGGGACAGGGGGCGTCGGGGAGCTGTTTTTT

v_call: TRBV3-1/TRBV3-2
d_call: .
clone_size: .
j_call: TRBJ1-6
cdr3_aa: CASSDRASSYNSPLHF
cdr3_nt: TGTGCCAGCAGCGATCGCGCGAGCTCCTATAATTCACCCCTCCACTTT

v_call: TRBV7-6
d_call: .
clone_size: .
j_call: TRBJ1-6
cdr3_aa: CASSFGGLSNSPLHF
cdr3_nt: TGTGCCAGCAGCTTTGGGGGCCTTAGTAATTCACCCCTCCACTTT

v_call: TRBV5-1
d_call: .
clone_size: .
j_call: TRBJ1-1
cdr3_aa: CASSSSTGMNTEAFF
cdr3_nt: TGCGCCAGCAGCTCCTCGACAGGAATGAACACTGAAGCTTTCTTT

v_call: TRBV11-1
d_call: .
clone_size: .
j_call: TRBJ1-1
cdr3_aa: CASSTTTGLNTEAFF
cdr3_nt: TGTGCCAGCAGCACCACGACAGGTCTGAACACTGAAGCTTTCTTT

v_call: TRBV7-6
d_call: TRBD1
clone_size: .
j_call: TRBJ2-7
cdr3_aa: CASSPRDRLSYEQYF
cdr3_nt: TGTGCCAGCAGCCCCCGGGACAGGCTCTCCTACGAGCAGTACTTC

v_call: TRBV7-9
d_call: .
clone_size: few
j_call: TRBJ2-7
cdr3_aa: CASKSDRGGTYEQYF
cdr3_nt: TGTGCCAGCAAATCCGACAGGGGAGGGACCTACGAGCAGTACTTC

v_call: TRBV7-3
d_call: TRBD2
clone_size: .
j_call: TRBJ2-1
cdr3_aa: CASSPQGRGGYNEQFF
cdr3_nt: TGTGCCAGCAGCCCCCAAGGGCGGGGGGGATACAATGAGCAGTTCTTC

v_call: TRBV5-1
d_call: .
clone_size: .
j_call: TRBJ1-6
cdr3_aa: CASSLAKVGVDNSPLHF
cdr3_nt: TGCGCCAGCAGCTTGGCCAAAGTCGGGGTTGATAATTCACCCCTCCACTTT

v_call: TRBV2
d_call: .
clone_size: .
j_call: TRBJ2-7
cdr3_aa: CASRLDSTSYEQYF
cdr3_nt: TGTGCCAGCAGGCTAGACAGTACCTCCTACGAGCAGTACTTC

v_call: TRBV27
d_call: TRBD1
clone_size: .
j_call: TRBJ2-7
cdr3_aa: CASSLSSGQVTYEQYF
cdr3_nt: TGTGCCAGCAGTTTATCGTCGGGACAGGTGACCTACGAGCAGTACTTC

v_call: TRBV7-9
d_call: TRBD1
clone_size: .
j_call: TRBJ2-7
cdr3_aa: CASSPTPGQGWYEQYF
cdr3_nt: TGTGCCAGCAGCCCAACTCCGGGACAGGGATGGTACGAGCAGTACTTC

v_call: TRBV16
d_call: .
clone_size: .
j_call: TRBJ1-5
cdr3_aa: CASSQSNSNQPQHF
cdr3_nt: TGTGCCAGCAGCCAATCCAATAGCAATCAGCCCCAGCATTTT

v_call: TRBV7-6
d_call: .
clone_size: .
j_call: TRBJ2-5
cdr3_aa: CASSKHRYQETQYF
cdr3_nt: TGTGCCAGCAGCAAGCACAGGTACCAAGAGACCCAGTACTTC

v_call: TRBV7-9
d_call: TRBD1
clone_size: few
j_call: TRBJ2-7
cdr3_aa: CASSFDRASYEQYF
cdr3_nt: TGTGCCAGCAGCTTTGACAGGGCCTCCTACGAGCAGTACTTC

v_call: TRBV12-3/TRBV12-4
d_call: .
clone_size: .
j_call: TRBJ1-1
cdr3_aa: CASRARVTEAFF
cdr3_nt: TGTGCCAGCAGGGCCAGGGTCACTGAAGCTTTCTTT

v_call: TRBV27
d_call: .
clone_size: .
j_call: TRBJ2-2
cdr3_aa: CASSLGTVNTGELFF
cdr3_nt: TGTGCCAGCAGTTTAGGAACAGTTAACACCGGGGAGCTGTTTTTT

v_call: TRBV27
d_call: .
clone_size: .
j_call: TRBJ2-7
cdr3_aa: CASSSHSSYEQYF
cdr3_nt: TGTGCCAGCAGTTCCCATAGCTCCTACGAGCAGTACTTC

v_call: TRBV5-1
d_call: TRBD1
clone_size: .
j_call: TRBJ2-3
cdr3_aa: CASSSDRVLDTQYF
cdr3_nt: TGCGCCAGCAGCTCGGACAGGGTATTGGATACGCAGTATTTT

v_call: TRBV3-1/TRBV3-2
d_call: .
clone_size: .
j_call: TRBJ2-7
cdr3_aa: CASSPITGSLYEQYF
cdr3_nt: TGTGCCAGCAGCCCCATCACAGGCAGCCTCTACGAGCAGTACTTC

v_call: TRBV6-6
d_call: .
clone_size: .
j_call: TRBJ1-2
cdr3_aa: CASNTGFSRYGYTF
cdr3_nt: TGTGCCAGCAATACAGGGTTCTCCCGATATGGCTACACCTTC

v_call: TRBV2
d_call: TRBD2
clone_size: once
j_call: TRBJ2-7
cdr3_aa: CASSEAETSGANSYEQYF
cdr3_nt: TGTGCCAGCAGTGAAGCGGAGACTAGCGGAGCCAACTCCTACGAGCAGTACTTC

v_call: TRBV21-1
d_call: .
clone_size: .
j_call: TRBJ1-2
cdr3_aa: CASSKVGGYGYTF
cdr3_nt: TGTGCCAGCAGCAAAGTAGGGGGCTATGGCTACACCTTC

v_call: TRBV30
d_call: .
clone_size: .
j_call: TRBJ2-7
cdr3_aa: CAWSGNRRDPHF
cdr3_nt: TGTGCCTGGAGTGGGAACAGGAGGGATCCGCACTTC

v_call: TRBV6-5
d_call: TRBD2
clone_size: once
j_call: TRBJ2-3
cdr3_aa: CASSPIRLAADTQYF
cdr3_nt: TGTGCCAGCAGTCCTATCCGACTAGCGGCAGATACGCAGTATTTT

v_call: TRBV6-6
d_call: .
clone_size: .
j_call: TRBJ1-3
cdr3_aa: CASSPVSIDTIYF
cdr3_nt: TGTGCCAGCAGTCCTGTCAGTATCGACACCATATATTTT

v_call: TRBV5-6
d_call: .
clone_size: .
j_call: TRBJ1-5
cdr3_aa: CASSLLAAPYQPQHF
cdr3_nt: TGTGCCAGCAGCTTGCTAGCCGCTCCTTATCAGCCCCAGCATTTT

v_call: TRBV5-6
d_call: .
clone_size: .
j_call: TRBJ1-1
cdr3_aa: CASKRLGNTEAFF
cdr3_nt: TGTGCCAGCAAAAGACTGGGGAACACTGAAGCTTTCTTT

v_call: TRBV5-1
d_call: TRBD1
clone_size: .
j_call: TRBJ2-5
cdr3_aa: CASSFQGAGETQYF
cdr3_nt: TGCGCCAGCAGCTTCCAGGGGGCTGGGGAGACCCAGTACTTC